This TCR beta chain was observed in a study of OX40 agonist ivuxolimab in advanced cancers. For context, the study as a whole: The costimulatory receptor OX40 (CD134) was targeted by ivuxolimab, a fully human IgG2 agonistic monoclonal antibody. Prior anti-PD-1, anti-PD-L1 or anti-CTLA-4 therapy was permitted, and 40% of dose-escalation patients had received checkpoint inhibitors. The paper covers the monotherapy dose-escalation part of the phase I ivuxolimab trial, which included N of about 56 patients. Three dose-escalation patients achieved partial responses, one with hepatocellular carcinoma and two with cutaneous melanoma. Peripheral TCRbeta sequencing aimed to test whether ivuxolimab altered TCR sequence diversity and caused clonal T-cell expansion. Of the roughly 51 patients in dose escalation, about 20 had hepatocellular carcinoma, about 15 had melanoma, 9 had renal cell carcinoma and 9 had head and neck cancer. The dose-escalation cohort was about 83% male with a mean age of roughly 62 years, ranging from roughly 23 to 90. Intravenous ivuxolimab was administered to patients every 2 weeks at six dose levels: 0.01, 0.1, 0.3, 1.5, 3 and 10 mg/kg.

Patients with autoimmune disease history or receiving systemic immunosuppression were excluded from the trial. Peripheral blood for TCR sequencing was collected from all dose cohorts at baseline, on cycle 4 day 1, and on cycle 7 day 1. The samples were drawn from a first-in-human, open-label, multicenter phase I dose-escalation trial of ivuxolimab. Adults with locally advanced or metastatic head and neck squamous cell, hepatocellular, melanoma or renal cell carcinoma were enrolled in the trial. Before TCR sequencing, CD4+ T cells and CD8+ T cells were sorted from peripheral blood as separate populations. From cysteine to phenylalanine, the CDR3 is 15 amino acids long. Only the CDR3 portion is preserved as DNA: 45 bases, with reading frame beginning at the first base. Sequences MNHEY (CDR1) and SVGAGI (CDR2) are obtained from the germline V gene. V loses 0 bases at its end and J loses 4 bases; junction bases beyond the gene matches: 4.

For sequencing of the TCRbeta CDR3 region, genomic DNA was extracted from the sorted cells. The immunoSEQ Assay was used to sequence the TCRbeta CDR3 regions. The table was pulled from immuneACCESS by TCRdb, which kept in-frame rearrangements only. Such tables lose some clones; where checked, under half of the loss comes from unresolved V genes, and the rest has no known cause. A total of 39,000 or so clones appear in this sample, 80% to 95% of them only once. Clones ranked in the top ten supply under 25% of the sample. Study-wide conclusions, independent of this receptor: After ivuxolimab, more expanded clones were found on average in CD8+ T cells than in CD4+ T cells. At doses from 0.1 to 3.0 mg/kg, clonal expansion was seen in both CD4+ and CD8+ blood T cells between baseline and week 6. In the 0.1-3.0 mg/kg groups, partial responders had among the lowest normalized peripheral clonal expansion, particularly in CD8+ T cells. Which antigens the clonally expanded peripheral T cells were specific for was not determined. Low levels of normalized T-cell clonal expansion were also seen in some nonresponding patients.

With respect to this clone: What this receptor recognizes is not known. One base away there is no much larger clone; base qualities are not given.

The sequences come from CD4+ or CD8+ T cells sorted from blood, collected in a trial of the OX40 agonist ivuxolimab. The source of this sequence is an adult with an advanced solid tumor such as melanoma, head and neck, liver or kidney cancer. The rearrangement combines TRBV6-5 with TRBJ2-7, with TRBD2 identical over 9 junction bases. The CDR3 reads as follows: CASSYSTSGLYEQYF. The sequence in DNA is TGTGCCAGCAGTTACTCGACTAGCGGACTTTACGAGCAGTACTTC.